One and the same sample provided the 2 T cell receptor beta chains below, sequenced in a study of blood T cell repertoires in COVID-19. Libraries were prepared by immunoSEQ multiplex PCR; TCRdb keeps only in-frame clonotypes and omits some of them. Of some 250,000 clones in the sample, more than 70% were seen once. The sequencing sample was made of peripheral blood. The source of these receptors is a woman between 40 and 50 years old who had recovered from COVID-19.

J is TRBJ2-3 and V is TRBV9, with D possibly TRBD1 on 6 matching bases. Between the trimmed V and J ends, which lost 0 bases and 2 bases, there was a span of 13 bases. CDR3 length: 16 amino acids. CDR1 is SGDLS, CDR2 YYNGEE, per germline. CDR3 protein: CASSVDGTTITDTQYF. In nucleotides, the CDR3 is TGTGCCAGCAGCGTAGATGGGACAACAATCACAGATACGCAGTATTTT.

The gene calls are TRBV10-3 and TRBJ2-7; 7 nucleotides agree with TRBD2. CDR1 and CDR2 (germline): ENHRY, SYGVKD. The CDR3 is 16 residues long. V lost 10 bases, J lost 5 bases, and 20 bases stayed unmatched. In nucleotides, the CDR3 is TGTGCCACCTCCCTCCGGGGGGAGCCCGGGGTCCACGAGCAGTACTTC. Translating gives CATSLRGEPGVHEQYF.